This paragraph covers one T cell receptor (beta chain) sequence. Seattle patient enrollment occurred during active infection, with longitudinal follow-up thereafter. These data belong to a study of blood T cell repertoires in COVID-19. Study-level background: Specimens from acute and convalescent COVID-19 originated in the United States, Italy and Spain.

How the authors handled the data: Estimation of nucleated cell counts was performed using reference gene primer amplification. Some clones are missing from TCRdb's copy, which holds only in-frame ones; the method was immunoSEQ multiplex PCR. V, J and clone size are taken as reported in that table, and D and trimming were inferred from the DNA itself. Among about half a million clones listed, 80% to 90% were seen once. This CDR3 is 13 amino acids long. V was clipped by 2 bases and J by 3 bases, with 8 bases between them. Germline V gene data show CDR1 as GTSNPN and CDR2 as SVGIG (reference sequence). Sequenced sample: peripheral blood. The chain has TRBV30 and TRBJ1-5, with D uncertain. The clonotype originates from a man younger than 30 with COVID-19, enrolled during active disease. The CDR3: CAWSMLANQPQHF. The CDR3 DNA follows: TGTGCCTGGAGTATGTTAGCCAATCAGCCCCAGCATTTT.